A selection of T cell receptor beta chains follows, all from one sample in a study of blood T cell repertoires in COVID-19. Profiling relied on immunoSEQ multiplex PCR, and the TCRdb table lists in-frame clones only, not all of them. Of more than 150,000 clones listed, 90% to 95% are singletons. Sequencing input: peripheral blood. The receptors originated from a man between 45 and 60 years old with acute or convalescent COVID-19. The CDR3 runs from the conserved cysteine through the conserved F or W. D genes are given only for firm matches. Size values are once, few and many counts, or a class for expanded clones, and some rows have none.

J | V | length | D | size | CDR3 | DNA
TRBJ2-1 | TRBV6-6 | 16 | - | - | CASSYPLGQTYNEQFF | TGTGCCAGCAGTTACCCTTTGGGGCAGACCTACAATGAGCAGTTCTTC
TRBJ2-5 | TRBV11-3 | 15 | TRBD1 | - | CASSLGSGGKETQYF | TGTGCCAGCAGCTTAGGTTCAGGGGGTAAGGAGACCCAGTACTTC
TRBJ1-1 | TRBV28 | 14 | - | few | CASSEAVGYTEAFF | TGTGCCAGCAGCGAGGCGGTTGGATACACTGAAGCTTTCTTT
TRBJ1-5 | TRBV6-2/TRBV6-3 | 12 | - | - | CASSSMGQPQHF | TGTGCCAGCAGTTCAATGGGCCAGCCCCAGCATTTT
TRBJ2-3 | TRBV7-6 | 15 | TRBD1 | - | CASSPARTGGDTQYF | TGTGCCAGCAGCCCAGCCCGGACAGGGGGGGATACGCAGTATTTT
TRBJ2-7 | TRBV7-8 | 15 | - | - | CASSHALMASGEQYF | TGTGCCAGCAGCCATGCGCTGATGGCGTCGGGCGAGCAGTACTTC
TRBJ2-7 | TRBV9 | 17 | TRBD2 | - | CASSAGTSGSHTYEQYF | TGTGCCAGCAGCGCCGGGACTAGCGGGAGCCATACCTACGAGCAGTACTTC
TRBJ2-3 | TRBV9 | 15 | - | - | CASSVGGQITDTQYF | TGTGCCAGCAGCGTAGGAGGCCAGATCACAGATACGCAGTATTTT
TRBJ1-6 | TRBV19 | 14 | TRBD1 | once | CASREQGFNSPLHF | TGTGCCAGTAGGGAACAGGGGTTCAATTCACCCCTCCACTTT
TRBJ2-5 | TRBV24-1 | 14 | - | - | CATSANPPQETQYF | TGTGCCACCAGTGCCAATCCCCCCCAAGAGACCCAGTACTTC
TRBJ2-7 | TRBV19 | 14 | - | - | CASSGRVSSYEQYF | TGTGCCAGTAGTGGGCGAGTAAGCTCCTACGAGCAGTACTTC
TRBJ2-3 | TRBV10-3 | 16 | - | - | CAISESLGKEADTQYF | TGTGCCATCAGTGAGTCGCTAGGGAAGGAGGCAGATACGCAGTATTTT
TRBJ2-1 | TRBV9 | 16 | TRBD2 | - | CASSPPTASGRNEQFF | TGTGCCAGCAGCCCCCCCACGGCTAGCGGGAGAAATGAGCAGTTCTTC
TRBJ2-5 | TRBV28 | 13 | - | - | CASSFGSSVAQYF | TGTGCCAGCAGTTTTGGTTCCTCGGTGGCCCAGTACTTC
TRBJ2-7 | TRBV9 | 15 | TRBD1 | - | CASSGGTGSSYEQYF | TGTGCCAGCAGCGGGGGGACAGGGTCCTCCTACGAGCAGTACTTC
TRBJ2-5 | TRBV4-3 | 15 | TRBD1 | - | CASSLNRQGGETQYF | TGCGCCAGCAGCCTCAACCGACAGGGCGGAGAGACCCAGTACTTC
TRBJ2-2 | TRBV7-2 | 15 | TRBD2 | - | CASSLRRGGSGELFF | TGTGCCAGCAGCCTAAGGCGGGGGGGCTCCGGGGAGCTGTTTTTT
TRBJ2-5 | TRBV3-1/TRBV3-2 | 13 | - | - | CASSQSYQETQYF | TGTGCCAGCAGCCAGTCCTACCAAGAGACCCAGTACTTC
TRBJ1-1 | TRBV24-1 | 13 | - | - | CATSVDERTEAFF | TGTGCCACCAGTGTCGATGAGAGGACTGAAGCTTTCTTT
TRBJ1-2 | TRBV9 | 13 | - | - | CASSGQGSYGYTF | TGTGCCAGCAGCGGTCAGGGGTCCTATGGCTACACCTTC
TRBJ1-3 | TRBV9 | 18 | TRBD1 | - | CASSVGFRQGDYGNTIYF | TGTGCCAGCAGCGTAGGATTTCGACAGGGAGATTATGGAAACACCATATATTTT
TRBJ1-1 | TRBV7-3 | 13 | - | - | CASSNLPNTEAFF | TGTGCCAGCAGCAACCTACCGAACACTGAAGCTTTCTTT
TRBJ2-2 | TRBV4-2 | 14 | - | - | CASSQEFRTGELFF | TGTGCCAGCAGCCAAGAGTTTCGCACCGGGGAGCTGTTTTTT